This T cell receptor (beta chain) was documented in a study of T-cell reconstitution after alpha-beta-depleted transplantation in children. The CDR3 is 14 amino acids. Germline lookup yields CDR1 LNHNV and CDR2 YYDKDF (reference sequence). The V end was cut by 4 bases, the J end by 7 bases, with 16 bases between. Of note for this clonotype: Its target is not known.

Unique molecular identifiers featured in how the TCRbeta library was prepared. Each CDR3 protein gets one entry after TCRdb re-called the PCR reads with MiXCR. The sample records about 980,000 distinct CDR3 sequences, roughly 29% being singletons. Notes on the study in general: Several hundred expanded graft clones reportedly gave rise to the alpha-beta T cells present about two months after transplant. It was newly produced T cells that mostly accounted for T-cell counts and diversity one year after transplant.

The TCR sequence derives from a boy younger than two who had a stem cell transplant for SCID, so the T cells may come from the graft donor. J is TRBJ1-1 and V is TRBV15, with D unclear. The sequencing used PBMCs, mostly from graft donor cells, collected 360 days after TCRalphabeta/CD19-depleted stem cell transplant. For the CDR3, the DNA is TGTGCCACCAGCACAACGTATGAGTCTGTTGAAGCTTTCTTT. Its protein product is CATSTTYESVEAFF. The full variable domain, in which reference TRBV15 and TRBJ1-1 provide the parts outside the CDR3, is DAMVIQNPRYQVTQFGKPVTLSCSQTLNHNVMYWYQQKSSQAPKLLFHYYDKDFNNEADTPDNFQSRRPNTSFCFLDIRSPGLGDTAMYLCATSTTYESVEAFFGQGTRLTVV.